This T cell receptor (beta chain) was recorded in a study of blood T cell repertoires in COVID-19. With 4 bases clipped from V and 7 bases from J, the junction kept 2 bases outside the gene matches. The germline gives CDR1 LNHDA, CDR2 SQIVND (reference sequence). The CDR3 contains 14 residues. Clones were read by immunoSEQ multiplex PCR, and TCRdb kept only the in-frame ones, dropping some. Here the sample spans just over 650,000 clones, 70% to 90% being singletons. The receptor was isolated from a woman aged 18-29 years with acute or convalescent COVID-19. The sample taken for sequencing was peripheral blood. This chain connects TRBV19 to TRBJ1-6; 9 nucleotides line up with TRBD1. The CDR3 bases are TGTGCCAGTAGTAACGGACAGGGGAATTCACCCCTCCACTTT. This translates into CASSNGQGNSPLHF.